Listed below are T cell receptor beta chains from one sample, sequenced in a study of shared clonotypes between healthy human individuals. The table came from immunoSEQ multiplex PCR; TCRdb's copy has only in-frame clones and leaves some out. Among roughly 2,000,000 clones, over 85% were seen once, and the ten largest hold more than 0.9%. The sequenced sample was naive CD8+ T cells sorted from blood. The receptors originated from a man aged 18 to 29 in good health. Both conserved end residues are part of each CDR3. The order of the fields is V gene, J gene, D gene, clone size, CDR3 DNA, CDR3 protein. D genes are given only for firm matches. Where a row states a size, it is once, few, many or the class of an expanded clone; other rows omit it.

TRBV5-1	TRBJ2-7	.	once	TGCGCCAGCAGCTTTGAGGACGAGCAGTACTTC	CASSFEDEQYF
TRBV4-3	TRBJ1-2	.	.	TGCGCCAGCAGCCAAGATTGGTCAGCCGACTATGGCTACACCTTC	CASSQDWSADYGYTF
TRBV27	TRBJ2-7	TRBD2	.	TGTGCCAGCAGTTTATCGAGGCGGGGGGGGGCCTACGAGCAGTACTTC	CASSLSRRGGAYEQYF
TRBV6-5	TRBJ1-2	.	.	TGTGCCAGCAGTTACTCGATCCCCGACAGCTATGGCTACACCTTC	CASSYSIPDSYGYTF
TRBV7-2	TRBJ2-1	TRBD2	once	TGTGCCAGCAGCCTAGCGGGGGGGCGGTACAATGAGCAGTTCTTC	CASSLAGGRYNEQFF
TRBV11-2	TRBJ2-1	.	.	TGTGCCAGCAGCTTAGATACGAATTACAATGAGCAGTTCTTC	CASSLDTNYNEQFF
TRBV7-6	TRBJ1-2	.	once	TGTGCCAGCAGCCCAGGCCAGGGCTTTACCTGGGGCTACACCTTC	CASSPGQGFTWGYTF
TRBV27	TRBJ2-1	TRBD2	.	TGTGCCAGCAGTTTTTTACTAGCGGGGGGCGGGGAGCAGTTCTTC	CASSFLLAGGGEQFF
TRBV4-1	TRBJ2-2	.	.	TGCGCCAGCAGCCAAGAAGGCCTGAACACCGGGGAGCTGTTTTTT	CASSQEGLNTGELFF
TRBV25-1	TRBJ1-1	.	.	TGTGCCAGCAGTGAAGGGGCAGGGGTGAACACTGAAGCTTTCTTT	CASSEGAGVNTEAFF